This TCR beta chain was obtained from a study of CD8+ T cells in alopecia areata. Background on the study: Administration of oral tofacitinib to treated patients was at 5 to 10 mg twice daily. People stayed on tofacitinib for 6 to 18 months, then stopped the drug for 6 months. Disease severity was quantified as SALT score of affected scalp area. General study results and limits: Administration of tofacitinib significantly diminished scalp clonality and expanded CD8+ clones within the top 100.

The sample's treatment: oral pan-JAK inhibitor, 5-10 mg twice daily. In the case of this clone: Its antigen is still unknown.

Trimming took 2 bases from V and 8 from J, leaving 9 bases between them. The V gene's germline CDR1 is GTSNPN and CDR2 SVGIG (reference sequence). The CDR3 extends over 11 amino acids. TCR sequencing used cDNA made by reverse transcription of extracted RNA. The data were produced by immunoSEQ multiplex PCR, yet TCRdb's version contains in-frame clones alone and is incomplete. Of 100,000 or so clones in the sample, 55% to 75% were seen once. Sequences were derived from CD8+ T cells sorted from blood, sampled at week 56, from a patient treated with tofacitinib. This receptor was identified in a human donor with alopecia areata. The chain has TRBV30 and TRBJ1-2; D remains ambiguous. The CDR3 DNA reads TGTGCCTGGAGTCCCGAAGGCGGCTACACCTTC. Its protein is CAWSPEGGYTF. Combining the CDR3 with reference TRBV30 and TRBJ1-2 gives the whole variable domain SQTIHQWPATLVQPVGSPLSLECTVEGTSNPNLYWYRQAAGRGLQLLFYSVGIGQISSEVPQNLSASRPQDRQFILSSKKLLLSDSGFYLCAWSPEGGYTFGSGTRLTVV.